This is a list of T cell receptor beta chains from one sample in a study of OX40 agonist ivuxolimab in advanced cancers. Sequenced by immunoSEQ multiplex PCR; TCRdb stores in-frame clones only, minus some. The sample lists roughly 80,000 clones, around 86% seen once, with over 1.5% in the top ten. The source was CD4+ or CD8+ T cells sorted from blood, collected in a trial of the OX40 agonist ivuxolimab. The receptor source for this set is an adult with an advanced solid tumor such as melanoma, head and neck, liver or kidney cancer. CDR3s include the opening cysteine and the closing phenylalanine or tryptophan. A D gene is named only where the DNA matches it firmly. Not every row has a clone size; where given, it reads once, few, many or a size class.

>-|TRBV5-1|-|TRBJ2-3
TGCGCCAGCAAATACACTTCTCACACAGATACGCAGTATTTT
CASKYTSHTDTQYF
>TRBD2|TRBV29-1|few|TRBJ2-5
TGCAGCGCCAGCGGGAGTCAAGGGACCCAGTACTTC
CSASGSQGTQYF
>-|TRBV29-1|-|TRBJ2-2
TGCAGCGTAAGCATGAACACCGGGGAGCTGTTTTTT
CSVSMNTGELFF
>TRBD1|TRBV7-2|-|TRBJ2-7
TGTGCCAGCAGCTCGGGACAGGGGGTAGTCGAGCAGTACTTC
CASSSGQGVVEQYF
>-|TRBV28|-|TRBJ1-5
TGTGCCAGCAGCACAAGCGGACTGACCGTAAGCAATCAGCCCCAGCATTTT
CASSTSGLTVSNQPQHF
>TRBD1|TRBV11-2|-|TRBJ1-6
TGTGCCAGCAGAAAAGGGACAGGGAGATATTCACCCCTCCACTTT
CASRKGTGRYSPLHF
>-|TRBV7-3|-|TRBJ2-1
TGTGCCAGCAGCCCCCAGGACGGAGGTCGGATCTTCTTC
CASSPQDGGRIFF
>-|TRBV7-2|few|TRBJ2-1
TGTGCCAGCAGCTTAGCCGGTGGGCACATTGAGCAGTTCTTC
CASSLAGGHIEQFF
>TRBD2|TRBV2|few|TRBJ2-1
TGTGCCAGCAGTGAATGGGCTAGCGGGAGAAATGAGCAGTTCTTC
CASSEWASGRNEQFF
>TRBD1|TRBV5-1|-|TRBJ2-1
TGCGCCAGCAGCTTAGGGACAGGTGGGAATGAGCAGTTCTTC
CASSLGTGGNEQFF
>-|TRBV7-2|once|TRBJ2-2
TGTGCCAGCCAAGCCAGGGCCCTATCCGGGGAGCTGTTTTTT
CASQARALSGELFF
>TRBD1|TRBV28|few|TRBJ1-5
TGTGCCAGCAGCCTTACAGGGGCCACTTTACCCCAGCATTTT
CASSLTGATLPQHF
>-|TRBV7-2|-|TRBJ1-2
TGTGCCAGCAGCCCGGCCCCCGTGTTAGCCGGCTACACCTTC
CASSPAPVLAGYTF
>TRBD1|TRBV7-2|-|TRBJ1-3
TGTGCCAGCAGCACTACCTGGGACAGATCTGGAAACACCATATATTTT
CASSTTWDRSGNTIYF
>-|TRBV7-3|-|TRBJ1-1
TGTGCCAGCAGCTTAAATGCAGGGATGAACACTGAAGCTTTCTTT
CASSLNAGMNTEAFF
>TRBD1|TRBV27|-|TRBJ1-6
TGTGCCAGCAGTAGAAGATCGGGACAGGGGCCGGGTAATTCACCCCTCCACTTT
CASSRRSGQGPGNSPLHF
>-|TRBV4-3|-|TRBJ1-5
TGCGCCAGCAGCCAAGATCTAAGGATCAGGGCCCAGCATTTT
CASSQDLRIRAQHF
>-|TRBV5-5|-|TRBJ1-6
TGTGCCAGCAGTCGGGCAGGGGACAATTCACCCCTCCACTTT
CASSRAGDNSPLHF
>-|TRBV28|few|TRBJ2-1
TGTGCCAGCAGTTTAGCCTTTGGGGGCAGCTCCTACAATGAGCAGTTCTTC
CASSLAFGGSSYNEQFF
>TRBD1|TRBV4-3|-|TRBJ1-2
TGCGCCAGCAGCCACAAGGGACAGGGCCCTAACGGCTACACCTTC
CASSHKGQGPNGYTF
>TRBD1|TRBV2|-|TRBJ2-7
TGTGCCAGCAGTCTAAAGGGACAGGGTGCGGGCGAGCAGTACTTC
CASSLKGQGAGEQYF
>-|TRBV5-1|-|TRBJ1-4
TGCGCCAGCAGCCCCCGGACATCGGAAACTAATGAAAAACTGTTTTTT
CASSPRTSETNEKLFF
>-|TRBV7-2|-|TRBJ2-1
TGTGCCAGCAGAGAAGGGGGGGACGGCAATGAGCAGTTCTTC
CASREGGDGNEQFF
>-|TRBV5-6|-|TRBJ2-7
TGTGCCAGCAACTCACCATCTATTACTTCCTACGAGCAGTACTTC
CASNSPSITSYEQYF
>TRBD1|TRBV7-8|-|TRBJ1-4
TGTGCCAGCAGCCCCCGACAGGGGAATGAAAAACTGTTTTTT
CASSPRQGNEKLFF
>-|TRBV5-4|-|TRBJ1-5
TGTGCCAGCAGCTTTGCGGGGACTTCCCAAACGCCCCAGCATTTT
CASSFAGTSQTPQHF
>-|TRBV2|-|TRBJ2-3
TGTGCCAGCACCGGGGGGCGGCATACGCAGTATTTT
CASTGGRHTQYF
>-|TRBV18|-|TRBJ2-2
TGTGCCAGCTCACTGAAAGCAGGCAACACCGGGGAGCTGTTTTTT
CASSLKAGNTGELFF
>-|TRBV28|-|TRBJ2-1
TGTGCCAGCAGTTTAGGTCCCCTCCCGGTTTTCTTC
CASSLGPLPVFF
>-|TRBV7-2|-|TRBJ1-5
TGTGCCAGCAGCTTATTACACACAGTGAGCAATCAGCCCCAGCATTTT
CASSLLHTVSNQPQHF
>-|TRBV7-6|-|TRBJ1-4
TGTGCCAGCAGCTTACTGGGGGCGAATGAAAAACTGTTTTTT
CASSLLGANEKLFF
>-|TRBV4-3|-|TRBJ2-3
TGCGCCAGCAGCCAAGATCGTACACTCACAGATACGCAGTATTTT
CASSQDRTLTDTQYF
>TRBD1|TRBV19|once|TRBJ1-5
TGTGCCAGTAGTATTGGTACAGGGGTTGGTCAGCCCCAGCATTTT
CASSIGTGVGQPQHF
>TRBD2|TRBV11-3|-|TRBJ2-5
TGTGCCAGCAGCCCCGGACTAGCGGGAGGAGACGAAGAGACCCAGTACTTC
CASSPGLAGGDEETQYF
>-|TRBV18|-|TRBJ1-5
TGTGCCAGCTCACCCGGGGATATTAGCAATCAGCCCCAGCATTTT
CASSPGDISNQPQHF
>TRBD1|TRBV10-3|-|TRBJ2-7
TGTGCCATCAGTGGACAGGGTCGGGAGCAGTACTTC
CAISGQGREQYF
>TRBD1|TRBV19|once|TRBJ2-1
TGTGCCAGTAGACCCGGGACAGGGGGCGCCGATGAGCAGTTCTTC
CASRPGTGGADEQFF
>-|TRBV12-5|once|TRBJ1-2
TGTGCTAGTGGTTTGGTGACCCGCTATGGCTACACCTTC
CASGLVTRYGYTF
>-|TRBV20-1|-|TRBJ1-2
TGCAGTGCCTATTCGGGAGGCTACACCTTC
CSAYSGGYTF
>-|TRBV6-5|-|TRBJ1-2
TGTGCCAGCAGTTACTCGAGGCAGTCGAGCTATGGCTACACCTTC
CASSYSRQSSYGYTF
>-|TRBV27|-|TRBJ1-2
TGTGCCAGCAGTTCCCGGGGACCCACTAACTATGGCTACACCTTC
CASSSRGPTNYGYTF
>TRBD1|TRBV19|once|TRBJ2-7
TGTGCCAGTAGTCCCCTCGACAGGGCCGGGCAGTACTTC
CASSPLDRAGQYF
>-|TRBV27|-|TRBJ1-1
TGTGCCAGCAGTTCCAGGGTAGTGGGTGAAGCTTTCTTT
CASSSRVVGEAFF
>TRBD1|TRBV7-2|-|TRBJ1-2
TGTGCCAGCAGACCCGACAGGGGACCTACATATGGCTACACCTTC
CASRPDRGPTYGYTF
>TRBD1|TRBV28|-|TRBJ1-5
TGTGCCAGCAGTGCGACAGGGGCCTCCAGGCCCCAGCATTTT
CASSATGASRPQHF
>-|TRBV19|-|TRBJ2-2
TGTGCCAGTAGTATAGACAGACTCAACACCGGGGAGCTGTTTTTT
CASSIDRLNTGELFF
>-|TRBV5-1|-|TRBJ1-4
TGCGCCAGCAGTGATCTTGGGGAACTGTTTTTT
CASSDLGELFF
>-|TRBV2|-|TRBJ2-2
TGTGCCAGAAGGACAGCCGCCACGGGGGAGCTGTTTTTT
CARRTAATGELFF
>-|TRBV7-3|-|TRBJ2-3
TGTGCCAGCAGCTACCCATCCCGCACAGATACGCAGTATTTT
CASSYPSRTDTQYF
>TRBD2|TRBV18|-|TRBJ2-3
TGTGCCAGCTCACCACGGTCCGGGAGGGCCACAGATACGCAGTATTTT
CASSPRSGRATDTQYF
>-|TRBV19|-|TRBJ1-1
TGTGCCAGTAGTAGGAAACAGAACACTGAAGCTTTCTTT
CASSRKQNTEAFF
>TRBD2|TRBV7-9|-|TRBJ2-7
TGTGCCAGCAGCTGGACTAGCGGGGGAAAGTACTTC
CASSWTSGGKYF
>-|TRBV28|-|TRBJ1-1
TGTGCCAGCAGTCCCCCAAGGGGGGTGAACACTGAAGCTTTCTTT
CASSPPRGVNTEAFF
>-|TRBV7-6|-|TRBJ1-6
TGTGCCAGCAGCCCGACGGGGGGGAGGAATTCACCCCTCCACTTT
CASSPTGGRNSPLHF
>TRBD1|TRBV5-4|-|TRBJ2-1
TGTGCCAGCAGCTCATCCCCGGCCGGGACAGGGACCAACGAGCAGTTCTTC
CASSSSPAGTGTNEQFF